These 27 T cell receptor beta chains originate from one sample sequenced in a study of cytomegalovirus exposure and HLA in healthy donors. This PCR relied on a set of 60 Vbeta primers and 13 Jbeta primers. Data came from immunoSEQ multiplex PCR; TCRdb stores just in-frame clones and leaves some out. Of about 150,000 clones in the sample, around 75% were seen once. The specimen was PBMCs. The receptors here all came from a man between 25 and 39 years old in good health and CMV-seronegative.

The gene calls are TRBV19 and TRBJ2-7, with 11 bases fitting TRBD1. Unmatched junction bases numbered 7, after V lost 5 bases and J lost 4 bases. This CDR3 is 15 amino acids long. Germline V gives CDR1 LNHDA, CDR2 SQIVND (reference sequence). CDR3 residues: CASSPWTGGSYEQYF. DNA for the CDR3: TGTGCCAGTAGTCCATGGACAGGGGGCTCGTACGAGCAGTACTTC.

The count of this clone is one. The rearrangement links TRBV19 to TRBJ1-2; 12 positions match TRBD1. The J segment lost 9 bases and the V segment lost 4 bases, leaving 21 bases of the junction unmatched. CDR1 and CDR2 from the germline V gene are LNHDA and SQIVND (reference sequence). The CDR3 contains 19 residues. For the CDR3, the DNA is TGTGCCAGTAGTAACCGGGGACAGGGGGCCGCATCCCCCCGAGGTAGCTACACCTTC. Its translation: CASSNRGQGAASPRGSYTF.

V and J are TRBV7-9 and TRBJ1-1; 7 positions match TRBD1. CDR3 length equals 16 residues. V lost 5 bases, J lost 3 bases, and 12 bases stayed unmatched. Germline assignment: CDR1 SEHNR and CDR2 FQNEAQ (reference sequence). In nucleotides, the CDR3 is TGTGCCAGCAGCCCCCCCGGCAGGGGGTCGTACACTGAAGCTTTCTTT. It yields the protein CASSPPGRGSYTEAFF.

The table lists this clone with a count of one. In DNA, the CDR3 is TGTGCCAGCAGCTTGGGCGACTCTGGAAACACCATATATTTT. It translates to CASSLGDSGNTIYF. The gene calls are TRBV5-6 and TRBJ1-3, with D unresolved. Trimming pared 0 bases from V and 0 bases from J, leaving 4 bases between. In germline, CDR1 is SGHDT, CDR2 YYEEEE. The length of the CDR3 is 14 residues.

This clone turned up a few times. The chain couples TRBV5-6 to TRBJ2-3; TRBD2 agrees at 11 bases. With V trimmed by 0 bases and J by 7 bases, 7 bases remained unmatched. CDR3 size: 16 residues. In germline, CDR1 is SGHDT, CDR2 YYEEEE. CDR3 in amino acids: CASSLGLAGGLYTQYF. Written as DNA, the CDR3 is TGTGCCAGCAGCTTGGGGCTAGCGGGGGGACTCTATACGCAGTATTTT.

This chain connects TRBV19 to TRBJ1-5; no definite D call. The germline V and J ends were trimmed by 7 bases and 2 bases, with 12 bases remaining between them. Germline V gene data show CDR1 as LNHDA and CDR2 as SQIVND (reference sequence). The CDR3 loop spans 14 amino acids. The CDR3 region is CASKDLRGNQPQHF. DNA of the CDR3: TGTGCCAGTAAAGACCTGAGGGGCAATCAGCCCCAGCATTTT.

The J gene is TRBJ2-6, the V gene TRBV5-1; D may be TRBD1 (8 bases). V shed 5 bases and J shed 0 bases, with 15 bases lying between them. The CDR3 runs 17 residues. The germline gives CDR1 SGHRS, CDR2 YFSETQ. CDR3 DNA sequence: TGCGCCAGCAGGCGGGGGACAGGCCTCTCTGGGGCCAACGTCCTGACTTTC. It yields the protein CASRRGTGLSGANVLTF.

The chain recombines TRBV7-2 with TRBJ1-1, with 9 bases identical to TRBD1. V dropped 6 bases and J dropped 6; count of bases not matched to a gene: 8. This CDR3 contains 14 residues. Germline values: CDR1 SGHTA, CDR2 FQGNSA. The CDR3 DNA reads TGTGCCAGCAGACGAGGACAGGGGATCGCTGAAGCTTTCTTT. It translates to CASRRGQGIAEAFF.

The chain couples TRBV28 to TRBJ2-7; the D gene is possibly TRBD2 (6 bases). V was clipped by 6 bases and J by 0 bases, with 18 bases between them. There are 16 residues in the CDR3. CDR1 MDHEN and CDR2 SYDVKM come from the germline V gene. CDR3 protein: CASSTPGRIASYEQYF. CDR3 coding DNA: TGTGCCAGCAGCACCCCTGGGAGGATAGCCTCCTACGAGCAGTACTTC.

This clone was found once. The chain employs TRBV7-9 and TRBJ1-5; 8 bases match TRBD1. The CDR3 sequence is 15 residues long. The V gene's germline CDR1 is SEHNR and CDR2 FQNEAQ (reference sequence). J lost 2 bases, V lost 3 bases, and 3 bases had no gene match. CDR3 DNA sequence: TGTGCCAGCAGCTTGGGGACAGGCCGCAATCAGCCCCAGCATTTT. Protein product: CASSLGTGRNQPQHF.

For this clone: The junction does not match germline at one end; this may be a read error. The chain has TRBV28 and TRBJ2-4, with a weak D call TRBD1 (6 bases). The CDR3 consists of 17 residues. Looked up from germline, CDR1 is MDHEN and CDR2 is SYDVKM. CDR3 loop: CASSLQWTALAKNSQYF. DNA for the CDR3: TGTGCCAGCAGTTTGCAGTGGACAGCGCTAGCCAAAAACAGTCAGTACTTC.

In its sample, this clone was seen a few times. The CDR3 DNA sequence: TGTGCCAGCAGTTCCCCTTTCCAGATCAATCAGCCCCAGCATTTT. Protein sequence: CASSSPFQINQPQHF. The rearrangement joins TRBV28 to TRBJ1-5, with D hard to call. Deletions cut 4 bases from V and 3 bases from J, with 13 bases between. The CDR3 consists of 15 residues. In germline, CDR1 is MDHEN, CDR2 SYDVKM.

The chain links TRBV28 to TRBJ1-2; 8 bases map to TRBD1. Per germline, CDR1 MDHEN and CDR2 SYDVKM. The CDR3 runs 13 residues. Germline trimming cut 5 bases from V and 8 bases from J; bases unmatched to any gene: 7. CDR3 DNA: TGTGCCAGCAGTATGGGACAGGTGGGAGGCTACACCTTC. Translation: CASSMGQVGGYTF.

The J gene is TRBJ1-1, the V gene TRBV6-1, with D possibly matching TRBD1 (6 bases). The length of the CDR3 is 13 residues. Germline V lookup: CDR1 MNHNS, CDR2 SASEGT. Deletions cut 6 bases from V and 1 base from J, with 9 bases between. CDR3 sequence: CASRETGNTEAFF. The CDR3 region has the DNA TGTGCCAGCAGAGAGACAGGGAACACTGAAGCTTTCTTT.

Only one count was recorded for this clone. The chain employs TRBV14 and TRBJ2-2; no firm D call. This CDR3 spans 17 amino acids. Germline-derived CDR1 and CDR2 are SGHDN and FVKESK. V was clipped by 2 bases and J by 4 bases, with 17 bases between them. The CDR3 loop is CASSQLQQAASTGELFF. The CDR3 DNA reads TGTGCCAGCAGCCAACTCCAGCAGGCCGCGAGCACCGGGGAGCTGTTTTTT.

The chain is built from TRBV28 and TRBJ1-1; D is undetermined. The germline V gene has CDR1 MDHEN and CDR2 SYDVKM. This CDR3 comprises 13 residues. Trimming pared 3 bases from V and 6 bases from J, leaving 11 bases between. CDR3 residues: CASSFQSWPEAFF. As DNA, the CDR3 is TGTGCCAGCAGTTTTCAATCGTGGCCTGAAGCTTTCTTT.

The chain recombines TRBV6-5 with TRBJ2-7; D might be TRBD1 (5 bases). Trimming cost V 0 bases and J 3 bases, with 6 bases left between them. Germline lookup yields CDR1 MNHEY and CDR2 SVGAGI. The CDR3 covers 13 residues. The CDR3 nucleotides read TGTGCCAGCAGTTACTCAGGGGACTACGAGCAGTACTTC. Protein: CASSYSGDYEQYF.

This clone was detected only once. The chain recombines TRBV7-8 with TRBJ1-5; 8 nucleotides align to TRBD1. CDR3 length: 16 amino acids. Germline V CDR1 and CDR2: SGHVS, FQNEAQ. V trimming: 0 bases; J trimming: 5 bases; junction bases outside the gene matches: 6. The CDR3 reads CASSLAMDREYQPQHF. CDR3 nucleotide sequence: TGTGCCAGCAGCTTAGCGATGGACAGGGAATATCAGCCCCAGCATTTT.

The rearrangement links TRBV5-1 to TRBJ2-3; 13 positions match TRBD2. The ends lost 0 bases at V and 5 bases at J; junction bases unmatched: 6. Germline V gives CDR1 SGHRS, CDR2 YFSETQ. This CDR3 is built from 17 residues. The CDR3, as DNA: TGCGCCAGCAGCTTGGAGGGACTAGCGGGATACAAAGATACGCAGTATTTT. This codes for CASSLEGLAGYKDTQYF.

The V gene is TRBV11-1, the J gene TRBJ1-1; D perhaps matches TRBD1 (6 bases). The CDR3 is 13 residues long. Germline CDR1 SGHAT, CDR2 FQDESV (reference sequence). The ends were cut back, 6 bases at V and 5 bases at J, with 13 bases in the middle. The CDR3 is CASRRGRGTEAFF. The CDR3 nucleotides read TGTGCCAGCAGAAGGGGGAGGGGAACTGAAGCTTTCTTT.

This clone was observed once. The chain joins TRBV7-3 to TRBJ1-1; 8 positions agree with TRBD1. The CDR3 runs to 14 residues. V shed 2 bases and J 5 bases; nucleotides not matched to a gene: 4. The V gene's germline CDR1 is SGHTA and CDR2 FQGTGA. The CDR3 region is CASSLVGTGTEAFF. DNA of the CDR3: TGTGCCAGCAGCTTAGTCGGGACAGGAACTGAAGCTTTCTTT.

The CDR3 DNA reads as TGCGCCAGCAGTACCGGGACAGGGGCCTTAAAGACCCAGTACTTC. Protein sequence: CASSTGTGALKTQYF. The V gene is TRBV5-1, the J gene TRBJ2-5; 10 positions match TRBD1. J gave up 6 bases and V 5 bases, and 10 bases lay outside the gene matches. Germline CDR1 and CDR2: SGHRS and YFSETQ. This CDR3 contains 15 residues.

The CDR3 loop is CASSSGDRSTGELFF. The CDR3 nucleotides are TGTGCCAGCAGTTCTGGGGACAGATCCACCGGGGAGCTGTTTTTT. This chain joins TRBV6-5 and TRBJ2-2, with 7 bases that match TRBD1. V dropped 4 bases and J dropped 4; count of bases not matched to a gene: 6. The CDR3 totals 15 residues. Germline-derived CDR1 and CDR2 are MNHEY and SVGAGI.

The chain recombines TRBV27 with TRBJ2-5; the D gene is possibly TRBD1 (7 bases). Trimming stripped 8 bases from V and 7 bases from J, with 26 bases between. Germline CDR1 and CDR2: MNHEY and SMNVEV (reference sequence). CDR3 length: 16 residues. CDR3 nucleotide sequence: TGTGCCAGCGCCAACTGGGGGGACTCCCAGGGGGGGACCCAGTACTTC. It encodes CASANWGDSQGGTQYF.

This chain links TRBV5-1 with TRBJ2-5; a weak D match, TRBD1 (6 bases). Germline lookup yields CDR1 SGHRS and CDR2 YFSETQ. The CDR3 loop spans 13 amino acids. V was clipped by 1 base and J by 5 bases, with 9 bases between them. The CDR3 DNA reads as TGCGCCAGCAGCTTGTACAGGGAGGAGACCCAGTACTTC. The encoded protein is CASSLYREETQYF.

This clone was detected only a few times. In nucleotides, the CDR3 is TGTGCCAGCAGTTTCGGGGGGGCGCGGGGCTACACCTTC. Translated, it gives CASSFGGARGYTF. The gene calls are TRBV28 and TRBJ1-2, with D possibly TRBD1 on 6 matching bases. Germline CDR1 is MDHEN and CDR2 is SYDVKM. Trimming removed 3 bases at V and 8 bases at J, with 13 bases between. CDR3 length equals 13 residues.

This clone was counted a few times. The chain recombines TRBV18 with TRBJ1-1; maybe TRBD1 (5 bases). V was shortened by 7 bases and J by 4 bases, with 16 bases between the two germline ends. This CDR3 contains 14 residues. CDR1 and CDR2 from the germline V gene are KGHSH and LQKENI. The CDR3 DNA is TGTGCCAGCTTTCAAGGGGCGTCGGGCACTGAAGCTTTCTTT. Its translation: CASFQGASGTEAFF.